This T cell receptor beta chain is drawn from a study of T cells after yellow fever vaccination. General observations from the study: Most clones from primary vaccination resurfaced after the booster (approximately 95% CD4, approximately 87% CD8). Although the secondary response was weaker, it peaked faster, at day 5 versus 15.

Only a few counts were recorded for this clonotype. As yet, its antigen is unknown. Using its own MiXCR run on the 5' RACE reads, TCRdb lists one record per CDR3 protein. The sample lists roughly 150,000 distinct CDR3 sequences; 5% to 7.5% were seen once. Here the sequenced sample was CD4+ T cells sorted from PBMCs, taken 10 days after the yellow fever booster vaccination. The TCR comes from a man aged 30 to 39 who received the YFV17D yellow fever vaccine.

This CDR3 reads CASSPIGGRPNGEQYF. In DNA, the CDR3 is TGTGCCAGCTCCCCCATTGGAGGGAGACCAAACGGCGAGCAGTACTTC. This chain links TRBV18 with TRBJ2-7; weak D call: TRBD2 (6 bases). CDR1 KGHSH and CDR2 LQKENI come from the germline V gene. The CDR3 consists of 16 residues. V lost 6 bases and J 6 bases, leaving 24 bases between the germline ends. The variable domain in full, completed from reference TRBV18 and TRBJ2-7, reads NAGVMQNPRHLVRRRGQEARLRCSPMKGHSHVYWYRQLPEEGLKFMVYLQKENIIDESGMPKERFSAEFPKEGPSILRIQQVVRGDSAAYFCASSPIGGRPNGEQYFGPGTRLTVT.